This T cell receptor beta chain was sequenced for a study of T cell responses to AZD1222 COVID-19 vaccine. Study-level results: Only a handful of AZD1222 recipients, about six in all, had baseline seropositivity. Spike regions recognized by vaccine-associated CD4 TCRs spanned the protein, led by 160-218 and 743-854.

The data were produced by immunoSEQ multiplex PCR, yet TCRdb's version contains in-frame clones alone and is incomplete. The sample has under 150,000 clones; around 91% are singletons. The CDR3 runs 16 residues. With 5 bases removed from V and 1 base from J, the gap between germline ends came to 17 bases. From germline, CDR1 is SEHNR and CDR2 FQNEAQ (reference sequence). Details on this clone: Its matching antigen is unknown.

The sample consisted of peripheral blood, taken 28 days after the second AZD1222 dose. The chain has TRBV7-9 and TRBJ1-1, with unresolved D. The clonotype comes from an adult who received the AZD1222 COVID-19 vaccine. CDR3 DNA: TGTGCCAGCAGCCCCCCGGCGGGATTGAGGAACACTGAAGCTTTCTTT. Its protein is CASSPPAGLRNTEAFF.